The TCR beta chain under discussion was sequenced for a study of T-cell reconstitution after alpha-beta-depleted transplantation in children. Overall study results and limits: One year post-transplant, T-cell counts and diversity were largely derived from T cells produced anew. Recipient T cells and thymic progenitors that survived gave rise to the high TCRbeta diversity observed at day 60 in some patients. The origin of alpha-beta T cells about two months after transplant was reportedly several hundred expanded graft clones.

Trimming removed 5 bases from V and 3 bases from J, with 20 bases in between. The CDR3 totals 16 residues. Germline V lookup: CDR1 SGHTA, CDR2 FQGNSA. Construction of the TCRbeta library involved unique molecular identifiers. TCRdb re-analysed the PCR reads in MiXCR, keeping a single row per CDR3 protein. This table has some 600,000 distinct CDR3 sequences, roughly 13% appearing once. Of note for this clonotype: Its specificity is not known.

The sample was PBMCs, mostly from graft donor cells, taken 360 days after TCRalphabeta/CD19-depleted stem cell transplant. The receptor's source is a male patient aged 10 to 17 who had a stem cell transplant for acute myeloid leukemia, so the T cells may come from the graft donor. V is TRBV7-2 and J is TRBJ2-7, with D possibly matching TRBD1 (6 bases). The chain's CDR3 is CASSRTYREGGYEQYF. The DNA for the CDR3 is TGTGCCAGCAGCCGGACTTACAGGGAAGGTGGCTACGAGCAGTACTTC.